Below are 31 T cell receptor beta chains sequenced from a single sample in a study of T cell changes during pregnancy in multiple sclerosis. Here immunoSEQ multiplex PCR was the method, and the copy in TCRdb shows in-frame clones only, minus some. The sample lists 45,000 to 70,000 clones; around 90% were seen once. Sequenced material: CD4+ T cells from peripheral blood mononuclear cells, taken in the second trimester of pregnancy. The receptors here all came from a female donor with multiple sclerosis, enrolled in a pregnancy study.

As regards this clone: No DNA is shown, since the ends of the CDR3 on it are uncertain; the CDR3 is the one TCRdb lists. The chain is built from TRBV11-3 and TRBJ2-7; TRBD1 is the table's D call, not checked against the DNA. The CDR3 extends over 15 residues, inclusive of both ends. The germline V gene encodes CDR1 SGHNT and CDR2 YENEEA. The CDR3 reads CASSFSSGQGVEQYF.

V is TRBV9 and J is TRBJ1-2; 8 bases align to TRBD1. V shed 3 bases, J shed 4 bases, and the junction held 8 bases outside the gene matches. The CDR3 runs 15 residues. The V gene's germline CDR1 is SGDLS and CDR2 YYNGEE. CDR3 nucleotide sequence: TGTGCCAGCAGCGCCCCAGGGGGCGGTGGCTATGGCTACACCTTC. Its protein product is CASSAPGGGGYGYTF.

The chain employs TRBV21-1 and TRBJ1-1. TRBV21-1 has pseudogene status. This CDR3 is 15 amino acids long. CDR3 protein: CASPSCGSGNTEAFF. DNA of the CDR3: TGTGCCAGCCCCTCGTGCGGGAGTGGGAACACTGAAGCTTTCTTT.

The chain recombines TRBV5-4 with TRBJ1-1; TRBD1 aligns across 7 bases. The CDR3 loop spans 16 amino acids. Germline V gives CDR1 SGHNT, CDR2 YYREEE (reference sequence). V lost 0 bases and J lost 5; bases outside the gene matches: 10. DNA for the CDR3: TGTGCCAGCAGCTTGGATGAAACAGGGGATGGGACTGAAGCTTTCTTT. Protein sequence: CASSLDETGDGTEAFF.

DNA of the CDR3: TGTGCCAGCAGGGTTAGACAGGGAGGCTACGAGCAGTACTTC. This encodes CASRVRQGGYEQYF. The chain employs TRBV6-1 and TRBJ2-7, with D possibly matching TRBD1 (7 bases). The CDR3 covers 14 residues. V lost 6 bases, J lost 3 bases, and 15 bases lay in between. In germline, CDR1 is MNHNS, CDR2 SASEGT.

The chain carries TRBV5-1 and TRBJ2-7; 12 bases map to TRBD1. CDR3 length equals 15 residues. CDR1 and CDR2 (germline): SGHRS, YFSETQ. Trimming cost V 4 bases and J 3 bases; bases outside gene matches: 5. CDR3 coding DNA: TGCGCCAGCAGCGGGGGGACAGGGGGCTACTACGAGCAGTACTTC. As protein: CASSGGTGGYYEQYF.

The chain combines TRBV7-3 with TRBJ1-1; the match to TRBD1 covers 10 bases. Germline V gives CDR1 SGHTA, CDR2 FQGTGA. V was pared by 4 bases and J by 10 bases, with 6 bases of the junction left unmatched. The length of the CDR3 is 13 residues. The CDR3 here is CASSSGQGNRAFF. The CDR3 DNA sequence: TGTGCCAGCAGCTCGGGACAGGGGAACCGAGCTTTCTTT.

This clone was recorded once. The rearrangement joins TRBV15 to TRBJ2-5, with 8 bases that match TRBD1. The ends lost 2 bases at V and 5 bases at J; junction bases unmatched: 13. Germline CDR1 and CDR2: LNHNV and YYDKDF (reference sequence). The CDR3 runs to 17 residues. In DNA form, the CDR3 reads TGTGCCACCAGCAGACAACCGGGACAGGAGGTTAAGGAGACCCAGTACTTC. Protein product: CATSRQPGQEVKETQYF.

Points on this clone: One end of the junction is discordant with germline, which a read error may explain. CDR3 in amino acids: CAGSLSQAIYGYTF. In DNA form, the CDR3 reads TGTGCCGGCAGCTTGAGTCAGGCGATCTATGGCTACACCTTC. The chain employs TRBV5-6 and TRBJ1-2; D call uncertain. The CDR3 covers 14 residues. In germline, CDR1 is SGHDT, CDR2 YYEEEE.

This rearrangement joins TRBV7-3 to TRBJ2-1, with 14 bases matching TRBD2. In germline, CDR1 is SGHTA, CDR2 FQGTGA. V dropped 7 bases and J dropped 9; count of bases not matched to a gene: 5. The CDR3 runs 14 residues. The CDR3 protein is CASTRGLAGGEQFF. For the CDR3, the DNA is TGTGCCAGCACACGCGGACTAGCGGGAGGTGAGCAGTTCTTC.

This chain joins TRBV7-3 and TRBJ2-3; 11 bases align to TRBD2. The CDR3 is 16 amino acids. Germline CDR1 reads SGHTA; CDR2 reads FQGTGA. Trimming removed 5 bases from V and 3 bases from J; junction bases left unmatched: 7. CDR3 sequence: CASSLNRLAGTDTQYF. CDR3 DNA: TGTGCCAGCAGCCTTAACCGACTAGCGGGGACAGATACGCAGTATTTT.

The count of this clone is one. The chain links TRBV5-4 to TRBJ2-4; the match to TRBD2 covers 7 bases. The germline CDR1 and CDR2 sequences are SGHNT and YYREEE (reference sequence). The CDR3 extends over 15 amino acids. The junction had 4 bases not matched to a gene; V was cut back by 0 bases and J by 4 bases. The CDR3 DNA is TGTGCCAGCAGCTTGGTAGGGAGGGGTAAAAACATTCAGTACTTC. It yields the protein CASSLVGRGKNIQYF.

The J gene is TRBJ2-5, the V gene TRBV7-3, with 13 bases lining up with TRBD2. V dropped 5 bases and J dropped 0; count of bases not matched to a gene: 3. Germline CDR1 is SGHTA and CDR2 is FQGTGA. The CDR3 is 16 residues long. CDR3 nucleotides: TGTGCCAGCAGCCCCGGACTAGCGGGGGACCAAGAGACCCAGTACTTC. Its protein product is CASSPGLAGDQETQYF. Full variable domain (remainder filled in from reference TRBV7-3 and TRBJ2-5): GAGVSQTPSNKVTEKGKYVELRCDPISGHTALYWYRQSLGQGPEFLIYFQGTGAADDSGLPNDRFFAVRPEGSVSTLKIQRTERGDSAVYLCASSPGLAGDQETQYFGPGTRLLVL.

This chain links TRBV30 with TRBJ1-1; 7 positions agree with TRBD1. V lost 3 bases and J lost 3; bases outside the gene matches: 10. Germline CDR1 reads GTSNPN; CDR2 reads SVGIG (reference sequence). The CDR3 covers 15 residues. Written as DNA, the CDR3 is TGTGCCTGGAGCGGGGACAGAGGCTTCGACACTGAAGCTTTCTTT. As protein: CAWSGDRGFDTEAFF.

As DNA, the CDR3 is TGTGCCAGCAGTTCGGGACTAGCGGGAGGAGAGACCCAGTACTTC. Translating it yields CASSSGLAGGETQYF. This sequence joins TRBV2 and TRBJ2-5; TRBD2 matches at 15 bases. In germline, CDR1 is SNHLY, CDR2 FYNNEI. V lost 5 bases to trimming and J lost 4 bases; unmatched junction nucleotides: 2. The CDR3 loop spans 15 amino acids.

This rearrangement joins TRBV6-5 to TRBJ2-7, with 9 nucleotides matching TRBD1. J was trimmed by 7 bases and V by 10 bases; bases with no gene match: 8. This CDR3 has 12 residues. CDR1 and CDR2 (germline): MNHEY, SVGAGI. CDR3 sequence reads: CATGTGSQEQYF. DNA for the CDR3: TGTGCCACCGGGACAGGGAGTCAAGAGCAGTACTTC.

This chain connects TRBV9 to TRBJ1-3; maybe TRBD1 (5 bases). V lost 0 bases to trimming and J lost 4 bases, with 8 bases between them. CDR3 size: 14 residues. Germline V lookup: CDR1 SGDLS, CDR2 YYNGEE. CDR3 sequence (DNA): TGTGCCAGCAGCGTAGAGGGGATCGGAAACACCATATATTTT. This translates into CASSVEGIGNTIYF.

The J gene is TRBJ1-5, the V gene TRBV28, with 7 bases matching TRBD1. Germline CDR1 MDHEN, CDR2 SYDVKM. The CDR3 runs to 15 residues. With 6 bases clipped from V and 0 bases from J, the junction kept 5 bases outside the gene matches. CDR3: CASSRGTASNQPQHF. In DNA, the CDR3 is TGTGCCAGCAGCCGTGGGACAGCTAGCAATCAGCCCCAGCATTTT.

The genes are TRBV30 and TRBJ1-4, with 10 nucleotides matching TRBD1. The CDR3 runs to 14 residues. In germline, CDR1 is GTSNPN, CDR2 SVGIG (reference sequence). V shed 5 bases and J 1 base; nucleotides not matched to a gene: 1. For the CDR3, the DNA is TGTGCCTGGGGGGACAGGGGAACTAATGAAAAACTGTTTTTT. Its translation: CAWGDRGTNEKLFF.

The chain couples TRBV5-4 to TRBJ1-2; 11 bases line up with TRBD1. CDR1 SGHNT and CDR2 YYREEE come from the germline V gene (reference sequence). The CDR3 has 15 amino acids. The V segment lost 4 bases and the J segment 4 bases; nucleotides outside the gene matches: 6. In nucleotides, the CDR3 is TGTGCCAGCAGCCCTCGGACAGGGGGCGGCTATGGCTACACCTTC. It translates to CASSPRTGGGYGYTF.

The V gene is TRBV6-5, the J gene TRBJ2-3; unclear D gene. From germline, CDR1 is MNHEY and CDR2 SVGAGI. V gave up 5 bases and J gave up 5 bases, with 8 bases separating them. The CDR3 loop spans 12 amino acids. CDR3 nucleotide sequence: TGTGCCAGCAGTCGCGGTCGAGATACGCAGTATTTT. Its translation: CASSRGRDTQYF.

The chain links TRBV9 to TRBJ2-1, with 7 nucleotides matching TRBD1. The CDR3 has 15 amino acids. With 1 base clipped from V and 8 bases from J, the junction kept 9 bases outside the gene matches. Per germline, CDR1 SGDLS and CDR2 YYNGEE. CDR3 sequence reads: CASSVSTGPADEQFF. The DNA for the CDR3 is TGTGCCAGCAGCGTATCGACAGGGCCTGCCGATGAGCAGTTCTTC.

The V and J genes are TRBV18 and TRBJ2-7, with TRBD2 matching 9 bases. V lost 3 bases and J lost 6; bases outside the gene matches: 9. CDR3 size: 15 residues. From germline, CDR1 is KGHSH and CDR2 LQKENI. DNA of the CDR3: TGTGCCAGCTCACCCAGGACTAGCGTCCTTGGCGAGCAGTACTTC. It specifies CASSPRTSVLGEQYF.

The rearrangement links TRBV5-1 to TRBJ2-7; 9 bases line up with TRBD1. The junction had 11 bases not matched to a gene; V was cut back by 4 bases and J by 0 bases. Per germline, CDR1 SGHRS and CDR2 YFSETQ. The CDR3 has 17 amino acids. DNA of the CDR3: TGCGCCAGCAGCCTCCGGGACAGGGCCCAATCCTCCTACGAGCAGTACTTC. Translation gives CASSLRDRAQSSYEQYF.

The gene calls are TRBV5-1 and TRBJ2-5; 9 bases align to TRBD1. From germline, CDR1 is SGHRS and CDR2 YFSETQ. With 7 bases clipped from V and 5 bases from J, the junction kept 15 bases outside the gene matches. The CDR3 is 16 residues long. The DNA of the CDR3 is TGCGCCAGCCATGGGGACCGGACAGGGGATGGGGAGACCCAGTACTTC. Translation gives CASHGDRTGDGETQYF. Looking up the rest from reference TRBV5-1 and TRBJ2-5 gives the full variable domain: KAGVTQTPRYLIKTRGQQVTLSCSPISGHRSVSWYQQTPGQGLQFLFEYFSETQRNKGNFPGRFSGRQFSNSRSEMNVSTLELGDSALYLCASHGDRTGDGETQYFGPGTRLLVL.

CDR3: CASSSYFGGKNSGANVLTF. The CDR3 nucleotides read TGTGCCAGCAGTTCCTACTTTGGGGGGAAGAACTCTGGGGCCAACGTCCTGACTTTC. The rearrangement links TRBV28 to TRBJ2-6; maybe TRBD2 (6 bases). This CDR3 region has 19 residues. Trimming took 4 bases from V and 0 from J, leaving 19 bases between them. CDR1 is MDHEN, CDR2 SYDVKM, per germline.

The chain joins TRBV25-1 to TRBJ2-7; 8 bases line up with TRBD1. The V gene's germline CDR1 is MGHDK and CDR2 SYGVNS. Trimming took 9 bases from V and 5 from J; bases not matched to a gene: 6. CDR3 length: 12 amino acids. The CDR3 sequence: CASRQGRNEQYF. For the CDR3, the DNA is TGTGCCAGTAGACAGGGGAGGAACGAGCAGTACTTC.

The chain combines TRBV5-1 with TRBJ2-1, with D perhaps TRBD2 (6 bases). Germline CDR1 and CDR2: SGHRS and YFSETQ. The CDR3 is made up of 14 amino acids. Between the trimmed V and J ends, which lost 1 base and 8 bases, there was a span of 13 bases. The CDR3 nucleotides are TGCGCCAGCAGCTTGAGACTAGAAGCCGATGAGCAGTTCTTC. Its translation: CASSLRLEADEQFF. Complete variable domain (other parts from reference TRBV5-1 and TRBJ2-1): KAGVTQTPRYLIKTRGQQVTLSCSPISGHRSVSWYQQTPGQGLQFLFEYFSETQRNKGNFPGRFSGRQFSNSRSEMNVSTLELGDSALYLCASSLRLEADEQFFGPGTRLTVL.

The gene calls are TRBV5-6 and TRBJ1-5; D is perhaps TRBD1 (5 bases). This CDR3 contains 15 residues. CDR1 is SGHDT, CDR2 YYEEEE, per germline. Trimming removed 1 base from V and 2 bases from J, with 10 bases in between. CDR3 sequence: CASSLWGVGNQPQHF. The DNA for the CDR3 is TGTGCCAGCAGCTTGTGGGGGGTAGGCAATCAGCCCCAGCATTTT. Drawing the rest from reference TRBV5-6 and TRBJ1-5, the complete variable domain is DAGVTQSPTHLIKTRGQQVTLRCSPKSGHDTVSWYQQALGQGPQFIFQYYEEEERQRGNFPDRFSGHQFPNYSSELNVNALLLGDSALYLCASSLWGVGNQPQHFGDGTRLSIL.

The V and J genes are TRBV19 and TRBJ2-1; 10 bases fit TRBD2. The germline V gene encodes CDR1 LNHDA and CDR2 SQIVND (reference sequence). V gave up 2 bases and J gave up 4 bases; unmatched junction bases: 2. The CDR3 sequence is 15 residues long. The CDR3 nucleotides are TGTGCCAGTAGTATATCGACTAGCGGGTACAATGAGCAGTTCTTC. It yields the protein CASSISTSGYNEQFF.

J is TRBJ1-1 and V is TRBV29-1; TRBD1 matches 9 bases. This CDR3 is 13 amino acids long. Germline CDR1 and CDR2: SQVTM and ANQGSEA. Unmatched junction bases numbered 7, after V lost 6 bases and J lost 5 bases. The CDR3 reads CSVRGQGWTEAFF. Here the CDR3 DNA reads TGCAGCGTGAGGGGACAGGGTTGGACTGAAGCTTTCTTT.